A single sample is the source of the 20 T cell receptor beta chains below, sequenced in a study of shared clonotypes between healthy human individuals. Only CD45RO-negative cells positively selected for CCR7 counted as naive CD8 cells, so terminally differentiated effector memory CD45RA+ cells were excluded. Repertoires were generated with immunoSEQ multiplex PCR, while TCRdb's copy carries only in-frame clones and drops some. This sample carries over 2 million clones, just under 95% of them seen once, and the ten largest clones take about 1.1%. The material sequenced was naive CD8+ T cells sorted from blood. Source of these receptors: a man younger than 30 in good health.

The chain combines TRBV19 with TRBJ1-5; D call uncertain. V was clipped by 5 bases and J by 7 bases, with 21 bases between them. Germline V gene sequence: CDR1 LNHDA, CDR2 SQIVND (reference sequence). This CDR3 has 16 amino acids. CDR3 sequence: CASSPSPAVRDQPQHF. For the CDR3, the DNA is TGTGCCAGTAGTCCTTCACCTGCGGTTAGAGACCAGCCCCAGCATTTT. Variable domain in full (rest from reference TRBV19 and TRBJ1-5): DGGITQSPKYLFRKEGQNVTLSCEQNLNHDAMYWYRQDPGQGLRLIYYSQIVNDFQKGDIAEGYSVSREKKESFPLTVTSAQKNPTAFYLCASSPSPAVRDQPQHFGDGTRLSIL.

This clone was counted a single time. The chain combines TRBV2 with TRBJ2-7; 9 bases match TRBD1. The length of the CDR3 is 18 residues. J lost 5 bases, V lost 0 bases, and 14 bases had no gene match. Germline CDR1 is SNHLY and CDR2 is FYNNEI. DNA of the CDR3: TGTGCCAGCAGTGAAGCTGTCCCGGGACAGGGTCAGAACGACGAGCAGTACTTC. Amino acid sequence: CASSEAVPGQGQNDEQYF.

This sequence joins TRBV10-2 and TRBJ2-1, with unresolved D. V was cut by 2 bases and J by 13 bases, with 9 bases left in between. Germline-derived CDR1 and CDR2 are WSHSY and SAAADI. The CDR3 covers 11 residues. CDR3 loop: CASSEARLQFF. CDR3 coding DNA: TGCGCCAGCAGTGAGGCCAGGCTTCAGTTCTTC.

The chain joins TRBV5-4 to TRBJ2-7, with 9 bases identical to TRBD1. The CDR3 loop spans 16 amino acids. Germline CDR1 is SGHNT and CDR2 is YYREEE (reference sequence). V shed 3 bases and J 0 bases; nucleotides not matched to a gene: 7. In nucleotides, the CDR3 is TGTGCCAGCAGCTCGGACAGGGGAGGTATCTCCTACGAGCAGTACTTC. Encoded protein: CASSSDRGGISYEQYF.

The chain is built from TRBV6-5 and TRBJ2-2; tentatively, D is TRBD1 or TRBD2 (5 bases each). The CDR3 runs 14 residues. Trimming cost V 2 bases and J 7 bases, with 11 bases left between them. The germline gives CDR1 MNHEY, CDR2 SVGAGI. The CDR3 bases are TGTGCCAGCAGTTACAGGGACGGCGACGGGGAGCTGTTTTTT. This sequence encodes CASSYRDGDGELFF.

This chain joins TRBV27 and TRBJ2-5; 7 bases fit TRBD2. Germline assignment: CDR1 MNHEY and CDR2 SMNVEV (reference sequence). V dropped 4 bases and J dropped 2; count of bases not matched to a gene: 4. The length of the CDR3 is 14 residues. The CDR3 region is CASSSSGLQETQYF. The CDR3 DNA reads as TGTGCCAGCAGTTCGTCGGGACTACAAGAGACCCAGTACTTC.

The V call is TRBV11-2, the J call TRBJ2-5, with no clear D. The CDR3 loop spans 14 amino acids. Trimming removed 6 bases from V and 3 bases from J, with 14 bases in between. CDR1 and CDR2 (germline): SGHAT, FQNNGV. The CDR3 loop is CASRDRAVEETQYF. The CDR3 DNA is TGTGCCAGCAGAGACCGGGCGGTTGAAGAGACCCAGTACTTC.

This clone was picked up one time. The V call is TRBV6-5, the J call TRBJ1-6; possible D gene TRBD1, 5 bases. Germline-derived CDR1 and CDR2 are MNHEY and SVGAGI. V was clipped by 0 bases and J by 7 bases, with 10 bases between them. This CDR3 region has 15 residues. This CDR3 reads CASSYSGDQNSPLHF. The CDR3 nucleotides are TGTGCCAGCAGTTACTCAGGGGACCAAAATTCACCCCTCCACTTT.

This chain uses TRBV5-1 with TRBJ2-7, with 13 bases aligning to TRBD2. The CDR3 length is 17 residues. Germline V gene data show CDR1 as SGHRS and CDR2 as YFSETQ. With V trimmed by 1 base and J by 2 bases, 6 bases remained unmatched. Here the CDR3 DNA reads TGCGCCAGCAGCTTGACTAGCGGGAGGGCCTTCGCCTACGAGCAGTACTTC. Translating it yields CASSLTSGRAFAYEQYF.

This chain joins TRBV28 and TRBJ2-7; no clear D gene. Trimming removed 7 bases from V and 3 bases from J, with 10 bases in between. Germline V gene sequence: CDR1 MDHEN, CDR2 SYDVKM. The CDR3 has 12 residues. The CDR3 DNA follows: TGTGCCAGCATAGGTGATTTCTACGAGCAGTACTTC. Its translation: CASIGDFYEQYF.

The V call is TRBV10-1, the J call TRBJ2-1; no clear D gene. The CDR3 is 13 amino acids. Germline CDR1 and CDR2: WNHNN and SYGVQD (reference sequence). V shed 2 bases and J shed 6 bases, with 8 bases lying between them. The CDR3: CASSELGFNEQFF. The CDR3 nucleotides read TGCGCCAGCAGTGAGCTGGGCTTCAATGAGCAGTTCTTC.

The V and J genes are TRBV5-6 and TRBJ2-2; D gene uncertain. Trimming took 2 bases from V and 6 from J, leaving 5 bases between them. The CDR3 length is 12 residues. Germline CDR1 SGHDT, CDR2 YYEEEE. This CDR3 reads CASSFQAGELFF. The CDR3 DNA follows: TGTGCCAGCAGCTTTCAGGCCGGGGAGCTGTTTTTT.

This chain uses TRBV28 with TRBJ1-1; 10 bases line up with TRBD1. Germline V gene sequence: CDR1 MDHEN, CDR2 SYDVKM. V gave up 4 bases and J gave up 11 bases; unmatched junction bases: 16. The CDR3 runs 16 residues. The CDR3 here is CASSSTHETGGVGAFF. In DNA, the CDR3 is TGTGCCAGCAGTTCAACACACGAGACAGGGGGCGTAGGGGCTTTCTTT.

J is TRBJ1-3 and V is TRBV6-1; D is unresolved. CDR3 length equals 15 residues. Germline lookup yields CDR1 MNHNS and CDR2 SASEGT. V lost 7 bases and J lost 3, with 16 bases in between. CDR3 amino acids: CASTYLTGNGNTIYF. DNA of the CDR3: TGTGCCAGCACTTATTTGACGGGGAATGGAAACACCATATATTTT.

The chain uses TRBV27 and TRBJ2-2, with D perhaps TRBD2 (5 bases). V was clipped by 5 bases and J by 6 bases, with 7 bases between them. The CDR3 is made up of 12 amino acids. Germline assignment: CDR1 MNHEY and CDR2 SMNVEV (reference sequence). CDR3 loop: CASSMGAGELFF. The CDR3, as DNA: TGTGCCAGCAGTATGGGAGCCGGGGAGCTGTTTTTT.

J is TRBJ2-3 and V is TRBV7-6, with D uncertain. Looked up from germline, CDR1 is SGHVS and CDR2 is FNYEAQ. The CDR3 length is 12 residues. Trimming cost V 1 base and J 6 bases, with 5 bases left between them. CDR3 residues: CASSLGKDTQYF. Here the CDR3 DNA reads TGTGCCAGCAGCTTAGGAAAGGATACGCAGTATTTT.

CDR3 sequence reads: CASTLLAGNEQFF. CDR3 DNA sequence: TGTGCCAGCACCCTACTAGCGGGGAATGAGCAGTTCTTC. V is TRBV7-9 and J is TRBJ2-1; 10 bases agree with TRBD2. The length of the CDR3 is 13 residues. J gave up 7 bases and V 7 bases, and 4 bases lay outside the gene matches. Germline V gene sequence: CDR1 SEHNR, CDR2 FQNEAQ (reference sequence).

The chain recombines TRBV4-3 with TRBJ2-2, with D perhaps matching TRBD2 (5 bases). V lost 1 base, J lost 1 base, and 13 bases lay in between. This CDR3 comprises 17 residues. Germline CDR1 is LGHNA and CDR2 is YSLEER. The CDR3 here is CASSQGTASGNTGELFF. The DNA for the CDR3 is TGCGCCAGCAGCCAAGGGACGGCGAGCGGGAACACCGGGGAGCTGTTTTTT.

The table lists this clone with a count of one. The chain carries TRBV2 and TRBJ2-7; D possibly corresponds to TRBD1 (6 bases). CDR3 length: 15 residues. V shed 3 bases and J shed 3 bases, with 15 bases lying between them. Germline V CDR1 and CDR2: SNHLY, FYNNEI. The CDR3 protein is CASSDLTGNSYEQYF. The DNA of the CDR3 is TGTGCCAGCAGTGACTTGACAGGAAACAGCTACGAGCAGTACTTC. Combining the CDR3 with reference TRBV2 and TRBJ2-7 gives the whole variable domain EPEVTQTPSHQVTQMGQEVILRCVPISNHLYFYWYRQILGQKVEFLVSFYNNEISEKSEIFDDQFSVERPDGSNFTLKIRSTKLEDSAMYFCASSDLTGNSYEQYFGPGTRLTVT.

The chain joins TRBV10-3 to TRBJ2-7, with 7 bases matching TRBD1. CDR1 and CDR2 from the germline V gene are ENHRY and SYGVKD. CDR3 length equals 14 residues. J was trimmed by 2 bases and V by 1 base; bases with no gene match: 2. In DNA form, the CDR3 reads TGTGCCATCAGTGAGTGGCAGGGGGCCTACGAGCAGTACTTC. This translates into CAISEWQGAYEQYF.